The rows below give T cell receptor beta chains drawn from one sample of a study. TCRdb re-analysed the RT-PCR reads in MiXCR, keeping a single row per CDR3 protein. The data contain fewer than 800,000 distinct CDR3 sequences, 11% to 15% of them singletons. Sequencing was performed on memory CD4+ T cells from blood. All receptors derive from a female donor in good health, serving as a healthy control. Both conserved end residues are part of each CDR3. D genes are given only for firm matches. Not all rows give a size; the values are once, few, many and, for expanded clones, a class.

TGTGCCAGCTCATATCCGGGGCCTAATTCACCCCTCCACTTT | CASSYPGPNSPLHF | TRBJ1-6 | - | - | TRBV27
TGTGCCAGCTCCCCGGGACTAGCGGACAATGAGCAGTTCTTC | CASSPGLADNEQFF | TRBJ2-1 | - | TRBD2 | TRBV18
TGTGCCAGCAGCCCCCAGGGGGTTAACTATGGCTACACCTTC | CASSPQGVNYGYTF | TRBJ1-2 | - | TRBD1 | TRBV7-2
TGCAGTGCTCGACCCTACGAACAGGGGGCGGCCGGGGAGCTGTTTTTT | CSARPYEQGAAGELFF | TRBJ2-2 | - | TRBD1 | TRBV20-1
TGTGCCAGCAGCTTGCAGGGGGTGAAAGAGACCCAGTACTTC | CASSLQGVKETQYF | TRBJ2-5 | few | TRBD1 | TRBV7-7
TGTGCCAGCAGCTCCTCCTTTGTAGAGACTAATAGCAATCAGCCCCAGCATTTT | CASSSSFVETNSNQPQHF | TRBJ1-5 | few | - | TRBV7-9
TGCAGCGTTGATGATGGGGTGACCTATGGCTACACCTTC | CSVDDGVTYGYTF | TRBJ1-2 | - | - | TRBV29-1
TGTGCCAGCAGCTTAGTAGGGGGCGTAGATTCCCACGAGCAGTACTTC | CASSLVGGVDSHEQYF | TRBJ2-7 | - | TRBD1 | TRBV13
TGTGCCAGCAGCTCGCACCGGGACAGCTCTGAAGCTTTCTTT | CASSSHRDSSEAFF | TRBJ1-1 | - | TRBD1 | TRBV7-8
TGTGCCATCGGGACTAGCGGGAGTGTCACAGATACGCAGTATTTT | CAIGTSGSVTDTQYF | TRBJ2-3 | many | TRBD2 | TRBV24-1
TGTGCCACCAGTGATCCCCGGACACAGCAGCAGTTCTTC | CATSDPRTQQQFF | TRBJ2-1 | many | - | TRBV24-1
TGTGCCAGCAGCGTAGGCGGCAGCACCATTCTGAACACTGAAGCTTTCTTT | CASSVGGSTILNTEAFF | TRBJ1-1 | few | - | TRBV9
TGCAGTGCCTTGCCGGGACAGGGTAGTGGGGAGACCCAGTACTTC | CSALPGQGSGETQYF | TRBJ2-5 | few | TRBD1 | TRBV20-1